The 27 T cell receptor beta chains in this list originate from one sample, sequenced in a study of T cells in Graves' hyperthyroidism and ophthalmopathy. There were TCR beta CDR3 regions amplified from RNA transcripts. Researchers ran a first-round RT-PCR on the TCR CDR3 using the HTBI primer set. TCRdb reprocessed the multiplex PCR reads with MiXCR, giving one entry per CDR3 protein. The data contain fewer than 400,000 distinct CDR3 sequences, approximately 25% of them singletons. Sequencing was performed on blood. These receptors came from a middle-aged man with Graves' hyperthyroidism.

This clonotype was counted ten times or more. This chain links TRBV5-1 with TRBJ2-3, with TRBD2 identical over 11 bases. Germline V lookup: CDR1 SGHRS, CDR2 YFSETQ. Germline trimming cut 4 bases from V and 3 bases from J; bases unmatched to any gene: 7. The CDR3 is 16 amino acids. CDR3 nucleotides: TGCGCCAGCAGCGCGCTGACTAGCGGGACGACAGATACGCAGTATTTT. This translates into CASSALTSGTTDTQYF.

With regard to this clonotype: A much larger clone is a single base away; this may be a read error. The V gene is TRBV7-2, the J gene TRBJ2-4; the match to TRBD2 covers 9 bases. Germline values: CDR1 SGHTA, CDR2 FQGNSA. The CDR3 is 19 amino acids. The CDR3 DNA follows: TGTGCCAGCAGCTTTTCCCCAGCGGGGGGAGTAGGAGGGAAAAACATTCAGTGCTTC. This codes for CASSFSPAGGVGGKNIQCF.

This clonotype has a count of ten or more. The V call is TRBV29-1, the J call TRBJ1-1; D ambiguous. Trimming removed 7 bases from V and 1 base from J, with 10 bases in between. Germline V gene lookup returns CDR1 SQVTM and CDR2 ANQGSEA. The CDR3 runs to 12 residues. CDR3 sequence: CSARGPNTEAFF. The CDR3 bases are TGCAGCGCCCGGGGTCCGAACACTGAAGCTTTCTTT.

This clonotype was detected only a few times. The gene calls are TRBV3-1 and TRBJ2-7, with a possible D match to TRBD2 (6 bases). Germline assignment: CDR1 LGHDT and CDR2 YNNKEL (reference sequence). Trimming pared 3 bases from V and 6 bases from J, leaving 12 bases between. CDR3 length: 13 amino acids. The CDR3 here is CASSHGGLGEQYF. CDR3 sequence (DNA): TGTGCCAGCAGCCATGGGGGACTTGGCGAGCAGTACTTC.

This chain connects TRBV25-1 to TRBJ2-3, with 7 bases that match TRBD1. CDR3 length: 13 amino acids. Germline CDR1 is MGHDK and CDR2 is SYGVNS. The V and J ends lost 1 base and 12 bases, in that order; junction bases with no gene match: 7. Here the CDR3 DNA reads TGTGCCAGCAGTGAATTATCGACAGGGCCACAGTATTTT. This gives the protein CASSELSTGPQYF.

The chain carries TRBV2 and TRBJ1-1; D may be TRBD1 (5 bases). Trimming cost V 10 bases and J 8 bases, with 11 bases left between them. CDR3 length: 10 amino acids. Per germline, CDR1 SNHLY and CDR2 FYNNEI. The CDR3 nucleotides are TGTGCCATCCACGGGACCGAAGCTTTCTTT. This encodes CAIHGTEAFF.

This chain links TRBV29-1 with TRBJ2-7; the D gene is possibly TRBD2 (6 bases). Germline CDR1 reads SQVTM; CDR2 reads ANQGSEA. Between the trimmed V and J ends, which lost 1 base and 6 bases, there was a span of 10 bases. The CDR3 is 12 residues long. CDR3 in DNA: TGCAGCGTTGAAGCTGGGACTTCCGAGCAGTACTTC. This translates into CSVEAGTSEQYF.

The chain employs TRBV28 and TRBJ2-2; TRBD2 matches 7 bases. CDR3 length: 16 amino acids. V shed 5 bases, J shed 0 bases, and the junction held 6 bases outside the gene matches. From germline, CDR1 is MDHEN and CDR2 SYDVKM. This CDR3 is CASSPLALPNTGELFF. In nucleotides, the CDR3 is TGTGCCAGCAGTCCACTAGCGCTACCGAACACCGGGGAGCTGTTTTTT.

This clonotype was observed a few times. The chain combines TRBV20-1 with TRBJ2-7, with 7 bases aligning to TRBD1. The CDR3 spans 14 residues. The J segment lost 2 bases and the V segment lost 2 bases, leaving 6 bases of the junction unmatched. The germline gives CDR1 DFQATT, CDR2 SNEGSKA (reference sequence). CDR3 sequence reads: CSARMGQSTYEQYF. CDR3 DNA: TGCAGTGCTAGAATGGGACAGTCAACCTACGAGCAGTACTTC.

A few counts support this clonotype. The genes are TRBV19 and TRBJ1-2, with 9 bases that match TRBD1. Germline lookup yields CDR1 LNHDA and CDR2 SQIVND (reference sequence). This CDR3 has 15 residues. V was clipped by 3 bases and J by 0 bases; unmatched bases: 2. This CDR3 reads CASSMGTGPNYGYTF. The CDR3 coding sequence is TGTGCCAGTAGTATGGGGACAGGGCCTAACTATGGCTACACCTTC.

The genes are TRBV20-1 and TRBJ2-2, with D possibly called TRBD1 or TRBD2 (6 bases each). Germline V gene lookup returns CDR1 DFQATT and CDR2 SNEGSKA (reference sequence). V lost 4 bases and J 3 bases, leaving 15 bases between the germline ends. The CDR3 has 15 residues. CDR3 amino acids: CSAKNRDSYTGELFF. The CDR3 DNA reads TGCAGTGCTAAGAACAGGGACTCGTACACCGGGGAGCTGTTTTTT.

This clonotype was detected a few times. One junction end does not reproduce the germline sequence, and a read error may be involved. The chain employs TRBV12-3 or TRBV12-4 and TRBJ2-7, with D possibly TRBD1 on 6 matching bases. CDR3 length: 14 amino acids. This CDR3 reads CASSLRQVSDEQYF. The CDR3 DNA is TGTGCCAGCAGCCTCAGACAGGTCTCCGACGAGCAGTACTTC.

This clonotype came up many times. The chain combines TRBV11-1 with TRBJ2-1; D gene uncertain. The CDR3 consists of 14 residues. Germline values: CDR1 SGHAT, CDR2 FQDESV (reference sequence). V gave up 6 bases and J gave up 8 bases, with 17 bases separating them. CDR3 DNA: TGTGCCAGCAGAACGGAACGGCTGGCGGATGAGCAGTTCTTC. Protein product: CASRTERLADEQFF.

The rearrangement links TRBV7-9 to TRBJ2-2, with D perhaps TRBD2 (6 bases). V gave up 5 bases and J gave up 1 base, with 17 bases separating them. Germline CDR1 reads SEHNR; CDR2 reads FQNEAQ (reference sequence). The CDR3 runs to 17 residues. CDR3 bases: TGTGCCAGCAGCCAAGTTGGCGGGATTTTGAACACCGGGGAGCTGTTTTTT. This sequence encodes CASSQVGGILNTGELFF.

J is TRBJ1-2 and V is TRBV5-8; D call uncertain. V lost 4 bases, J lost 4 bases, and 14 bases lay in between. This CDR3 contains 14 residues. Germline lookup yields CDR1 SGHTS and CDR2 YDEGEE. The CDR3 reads CASSPRDTRYGYTF. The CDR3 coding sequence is TGTGCCAGCAGCCCCCGAGACACTCGCTATGGCTACACCTTC.

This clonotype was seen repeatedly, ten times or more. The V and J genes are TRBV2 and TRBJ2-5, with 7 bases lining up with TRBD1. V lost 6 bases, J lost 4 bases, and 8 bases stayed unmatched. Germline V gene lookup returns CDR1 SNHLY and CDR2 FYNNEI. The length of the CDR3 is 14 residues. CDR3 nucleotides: TGTGCCAGCAGACTACAGGGGTTGGGAGAGACCCAGTACTTC. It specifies CASRLQGLGETQYF.

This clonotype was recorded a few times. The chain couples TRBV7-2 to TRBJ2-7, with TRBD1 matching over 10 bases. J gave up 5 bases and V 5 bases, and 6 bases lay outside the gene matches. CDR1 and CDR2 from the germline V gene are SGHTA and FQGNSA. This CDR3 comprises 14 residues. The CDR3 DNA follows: TGTGCCAGCAGCCCAAGGACAGGGGGACACGAGCAGTACTTC. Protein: CASSPRTGGHEQYF. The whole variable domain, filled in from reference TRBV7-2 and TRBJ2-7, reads GAGVSQSPSNKVTEKGKDVELRCDPISGHTALYWYRQSLGQGLEFLIYFQGNSAPDKSGLPSDRFSAERTGGSVSTLTIQRTQQEDSAVYLCASSPRTGGHEQYFGPGTRLTVT.

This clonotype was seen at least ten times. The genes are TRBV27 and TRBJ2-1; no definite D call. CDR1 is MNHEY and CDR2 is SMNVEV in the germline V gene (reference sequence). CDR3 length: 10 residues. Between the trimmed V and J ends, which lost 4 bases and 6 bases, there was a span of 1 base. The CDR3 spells CASSSNEQFF. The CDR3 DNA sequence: TGTGCCAGCAGTTCCAATGAGCAGTTCTTC.

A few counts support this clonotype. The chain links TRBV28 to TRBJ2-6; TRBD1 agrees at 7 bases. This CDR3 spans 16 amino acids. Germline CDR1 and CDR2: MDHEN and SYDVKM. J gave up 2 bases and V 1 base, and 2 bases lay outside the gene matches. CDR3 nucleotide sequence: TGTGCCAGCAGTTTATTAGGGACAGCTGGGGCCAACGTCCTGACTTTC. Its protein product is CASSLLGTAGANVLTF.

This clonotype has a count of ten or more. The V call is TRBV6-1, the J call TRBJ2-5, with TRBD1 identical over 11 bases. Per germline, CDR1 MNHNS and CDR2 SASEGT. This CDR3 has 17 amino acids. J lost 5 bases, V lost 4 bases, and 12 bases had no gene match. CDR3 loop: CASSARGQGVLFETQYF. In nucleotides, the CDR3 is TGTGCCAGCAGTGCTCGGGGACAGGGGGTTCTTTTTGAGACCCAGTACTTC.

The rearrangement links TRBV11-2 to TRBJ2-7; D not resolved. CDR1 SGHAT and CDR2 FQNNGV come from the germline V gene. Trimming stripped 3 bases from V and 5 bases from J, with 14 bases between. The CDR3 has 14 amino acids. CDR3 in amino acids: CASSFSAPTHEQYF. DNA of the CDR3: TGTGCCAGCAGCTTCAGTGCTCCGACCCACGAGCAGTACTTC.

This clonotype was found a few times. CDR3 bases: TGTGCCAGCAGCCGCGTCCCATCTCCGCCGGGCTATGGCTACACCTTC. This encodes CASSRVPSPPGYGYTF. The J gene is TRBJ1-2, the V gene TRBV5-5, with D hard to call. The CDR3 contains 16 residues. Trimming took 4 bases from V and 4 from J, leaving 20 bases between them. Germline V lookup: CDR1 SGHKS, CDR2 YYEKEE (reference sequence). The whole variable domain, filled in from reference TRBV5-5 and TRBJ1-2, reads DAGVTQSPTHLIKTRGQQVTLRCSPISGHKSVSWYQQVLGQGPQFIFQYYEKEERGRGNFPDRFSARQFPNYSSELNVNALLLGDSALYLCASSRVPSPPGYGYTFGSGTRLTVV.

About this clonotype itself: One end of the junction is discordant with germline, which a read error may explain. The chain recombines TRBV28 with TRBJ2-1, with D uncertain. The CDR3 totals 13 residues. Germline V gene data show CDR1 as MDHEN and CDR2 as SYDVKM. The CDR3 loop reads CASSQDGYKEQFF. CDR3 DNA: TGTGCCAGCAGTCAGGACGGGTACAAAGAGCAGTTCTTC.

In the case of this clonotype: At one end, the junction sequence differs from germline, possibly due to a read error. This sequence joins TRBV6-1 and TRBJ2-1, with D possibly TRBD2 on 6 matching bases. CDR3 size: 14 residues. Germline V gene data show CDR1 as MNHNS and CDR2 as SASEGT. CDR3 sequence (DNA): TGTGCCAGCGGGTCTCCGGGGGAGAGGAATGAGCGGTTCTTC. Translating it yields CASGSPGERNERFF.

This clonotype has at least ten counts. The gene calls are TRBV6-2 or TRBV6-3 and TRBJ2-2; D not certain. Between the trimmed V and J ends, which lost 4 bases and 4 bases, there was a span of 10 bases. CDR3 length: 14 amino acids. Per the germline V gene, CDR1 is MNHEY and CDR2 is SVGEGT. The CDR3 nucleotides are TGTGCCAGCAGTTTTGACACCCTCACCGGGGAGCTGTTTTTT. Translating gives CASSFDTLTGELFF.

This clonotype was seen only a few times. The CDR3 protein is CAIRPSEASYEQYF. The CDR3, as DNA: TGTGCCATCCGGCCTAGCGAGGCATCCTACGAGCAGTACTTC. The rearrangement joins TRBV10-3 to TRBJ2-7; possible D gene TRBD2, 6 bases. The CDR3 runs to 14 residues. V lost 8 bases, J lost 1 base, and 15 bases lay in between. Per germline, CDR1 ENHRY and CDR2 SYGVKD.

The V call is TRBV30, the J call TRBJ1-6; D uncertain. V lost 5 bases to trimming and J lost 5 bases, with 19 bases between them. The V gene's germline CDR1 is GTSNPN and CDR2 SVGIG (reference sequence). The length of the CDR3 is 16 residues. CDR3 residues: CAWVASWTADNSPLHF. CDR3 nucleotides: TGTGCCTGGGTTGCCTCTTGGACTGCGGATAATTCACCCCTCCACTTT.